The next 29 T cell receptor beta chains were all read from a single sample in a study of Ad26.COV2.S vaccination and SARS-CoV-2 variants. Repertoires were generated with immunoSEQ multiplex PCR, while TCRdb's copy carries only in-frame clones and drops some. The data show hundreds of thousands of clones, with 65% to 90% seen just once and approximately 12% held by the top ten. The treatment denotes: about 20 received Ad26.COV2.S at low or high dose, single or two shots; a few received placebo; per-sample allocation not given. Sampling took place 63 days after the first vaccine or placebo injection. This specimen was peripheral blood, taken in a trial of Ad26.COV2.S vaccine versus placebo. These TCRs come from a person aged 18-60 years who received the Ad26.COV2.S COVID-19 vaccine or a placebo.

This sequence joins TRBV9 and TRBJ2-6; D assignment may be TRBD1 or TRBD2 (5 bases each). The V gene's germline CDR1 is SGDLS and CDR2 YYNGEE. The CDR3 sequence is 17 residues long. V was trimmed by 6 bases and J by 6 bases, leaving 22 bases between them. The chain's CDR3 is CASTLRGDGPEANVLTF. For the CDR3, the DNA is TGTGCCAGCACCCTAAGAGGGGACGGGCCTGAGGCCAACGTCCTGACTTTC.

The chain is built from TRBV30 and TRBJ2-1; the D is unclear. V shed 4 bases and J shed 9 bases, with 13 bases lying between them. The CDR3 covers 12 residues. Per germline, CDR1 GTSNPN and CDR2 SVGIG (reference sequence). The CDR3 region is CAWMQSRGEQFF. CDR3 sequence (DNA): TGTGCCTGGATGCAGTCGAGAGGTGAGCAGTTCTTC. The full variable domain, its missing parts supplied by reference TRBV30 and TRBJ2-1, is SQTIHQWPATLVQPVGSPLSLECTVEGTSNPNLYWYRQAAGRGLQLLFYSVGIGQISSEVPQNLSASRPQDRQFILSSKKLLLSDSGFYLCAWMQSRGEQFFGPGTRLTVL.

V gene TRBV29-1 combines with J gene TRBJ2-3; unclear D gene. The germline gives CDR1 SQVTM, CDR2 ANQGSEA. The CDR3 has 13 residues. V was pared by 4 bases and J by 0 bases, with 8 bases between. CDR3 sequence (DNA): TGCAGCGTTGGCCTACATAGCACAGATACGCAGTATTTT. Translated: CSVGLHSTDTQYF.

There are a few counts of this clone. The CDR3 loop is CASSAGLAGGTDTQYF. The CDR3 coding sequence is TGTGCCAGTAGTGCCGGACTAGCGGGGGGCACAGATACGCAGTATTTT. The chain uses TRBV19 and TRBJ2-3, with TRBD2 matching over 13 bases. The V gene end was trimmed by 5 bases and the J gene end by 1 base; junction bases not matched to a gene: 3. This CDR3 has 16 amino acids. Per the germline V gene, CDR1 is LNHDA and CDR2 is SQIVND (reference sequence).

This chain's CDR3 is CASSEDKRGLYYNEQFF. The CDR3 DNA reads TGTGCCAGCAGTGAGGATAAGCGGGGGCTATACTACAATGAGCAGTTCTTC. The chain has TRBV28 and TRBJ2-1, with TRBD2 identical over 8 bases. V gave up 5 bases and J gave up 3 bases; unmatched junction bases: 12. The germline CDR1 and CDR2 sequences are MDHEN and SYDVKM. The CDR3 spans 17 residues.

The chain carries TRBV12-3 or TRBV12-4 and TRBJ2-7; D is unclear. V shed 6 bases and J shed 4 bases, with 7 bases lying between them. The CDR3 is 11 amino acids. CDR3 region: CASRGSYEQYF. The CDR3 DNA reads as TGTGCCAGCAGGGGAAGTTACGAGCAGTACTTC.

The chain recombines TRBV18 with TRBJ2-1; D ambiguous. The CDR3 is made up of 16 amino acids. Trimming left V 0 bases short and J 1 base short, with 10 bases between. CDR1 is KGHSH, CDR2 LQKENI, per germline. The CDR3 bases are TGTGCCAGCTCACCACCGTCCCGGCGGTCCTACAATGAGCAGTTCTTC. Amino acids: CASSPPSRRSYNEQFF.

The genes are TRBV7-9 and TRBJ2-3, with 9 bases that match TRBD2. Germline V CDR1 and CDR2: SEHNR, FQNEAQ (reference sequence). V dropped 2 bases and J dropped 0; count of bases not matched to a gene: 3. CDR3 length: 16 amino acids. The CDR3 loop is CASSLLAGASTDTQYF. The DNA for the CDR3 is TGTGCCAGCAGCTTATTAGCGGGGGCCAGCACAGATACGCAGTATTTT.

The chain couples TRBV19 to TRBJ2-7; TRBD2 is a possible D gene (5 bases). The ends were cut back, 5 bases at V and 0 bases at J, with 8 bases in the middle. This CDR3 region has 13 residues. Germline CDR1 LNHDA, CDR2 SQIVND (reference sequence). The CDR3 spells CASSPGYSYEQYF. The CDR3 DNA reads TGTGCCAGTAGTCCGGGGTACTCCTACGAGCAGTACTTC.

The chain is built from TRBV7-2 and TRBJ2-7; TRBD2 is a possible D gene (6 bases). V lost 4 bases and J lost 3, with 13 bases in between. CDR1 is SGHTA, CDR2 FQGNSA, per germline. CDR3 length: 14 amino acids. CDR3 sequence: CASSSTGTFYEQYF. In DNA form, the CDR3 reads TGTGCCAGCAGCTCAACCGGGACTTTCTACGAGCAGTACTTC.

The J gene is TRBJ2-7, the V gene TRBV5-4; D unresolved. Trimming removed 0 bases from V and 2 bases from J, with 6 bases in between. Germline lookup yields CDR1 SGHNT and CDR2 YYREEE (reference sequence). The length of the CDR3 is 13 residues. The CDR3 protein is CASSLDRAYEQYF. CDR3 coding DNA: TGTGCCAGCAGCTTGGACAGAGCCTACGAGCAGTACTTC. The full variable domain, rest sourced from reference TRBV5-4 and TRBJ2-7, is ETGVTQSPTHLIKTRGQQVTLRCSSQSGHNTVSWYQQALGQGPQFIFQYYREEENGRGNFPPRFSGLQFPNYSSELNVNALELDDSALYLCASSLDRAYEQYFGPGTRLTVT.

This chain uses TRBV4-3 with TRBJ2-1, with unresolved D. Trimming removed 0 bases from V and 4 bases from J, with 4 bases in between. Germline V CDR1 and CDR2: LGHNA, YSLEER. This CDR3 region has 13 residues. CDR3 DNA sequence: TGCGCCAGCAGCCAAGACGCTTACAATGAGCAGTTCTTC. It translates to CASSQDAYNEQFF.

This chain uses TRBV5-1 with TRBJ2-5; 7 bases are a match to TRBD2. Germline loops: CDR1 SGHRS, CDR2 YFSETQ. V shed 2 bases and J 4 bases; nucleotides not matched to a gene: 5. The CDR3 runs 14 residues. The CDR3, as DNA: TGCGCCAGCAGCTTAAACGGGGGGAGAGAGACCCAGTACTTC. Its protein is CASSLNGGRETQYF. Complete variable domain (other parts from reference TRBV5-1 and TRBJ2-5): KAGVTQTPRYLIKTRGQQVTLSCSPISGHRSVSWYQQTPGQGLQFLFEYFSETQRNKGNFPGRFSGRQFSNSRSEMNVSTLELGDSALYLCASSLNGGRETQYFGPGTRLLVL.

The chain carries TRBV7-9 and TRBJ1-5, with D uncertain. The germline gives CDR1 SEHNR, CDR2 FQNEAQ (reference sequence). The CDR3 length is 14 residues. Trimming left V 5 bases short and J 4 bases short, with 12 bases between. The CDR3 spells CASSPGTENQPQHF. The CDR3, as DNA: TGTGCCAGCAGCCCCGGCACCGAAAATCAGCCCCAGCATTTT.

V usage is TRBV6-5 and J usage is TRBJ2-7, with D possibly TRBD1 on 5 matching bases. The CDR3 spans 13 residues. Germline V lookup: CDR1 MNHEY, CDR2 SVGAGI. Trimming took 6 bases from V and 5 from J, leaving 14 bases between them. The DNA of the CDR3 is TGTGCCAGCAGCACGTCGACAGTAAACGAGCAGTACTTC. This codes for CASSTSTVNEQYF.

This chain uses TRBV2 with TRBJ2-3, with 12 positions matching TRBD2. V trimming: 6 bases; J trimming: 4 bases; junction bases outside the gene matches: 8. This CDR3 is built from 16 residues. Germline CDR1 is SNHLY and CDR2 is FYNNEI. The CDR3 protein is CASRASSGRAPDTQYF. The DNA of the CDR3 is TGTGCCAGCAGGGCCTCTAGCGGGAGGGCCCCAGATACGCAGTATTTT. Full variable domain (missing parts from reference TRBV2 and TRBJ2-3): EPEVTQTPSHQVTQMGQEVILRCVPISNHLYFYWYRQILGQKVEFLVSFYNNEISEKSEIFDDQFSVERPDGSNFTLKIRSTKLEDSAMYFCASRASSGRAPDTQYFGPGTRLTVL.

CDR3: CASSDRPLNTGELFF. CDR3 nucleotides: TGTGCCAGCAGTGACAGGCCGCTTAACACCGGGGAGCTGTTTTTT. This chain connects TRBV28 to TRBJ2-2; tentatively, D is TRBD1 (6 bases). The CDR3 loop spans 15 amino acids. V lost 5 bases and J 2 bases, leaving 12 bases between the germline ends. Per the germline V gene, CDR1 is MDHEN and CDR2 is SYDVKM.

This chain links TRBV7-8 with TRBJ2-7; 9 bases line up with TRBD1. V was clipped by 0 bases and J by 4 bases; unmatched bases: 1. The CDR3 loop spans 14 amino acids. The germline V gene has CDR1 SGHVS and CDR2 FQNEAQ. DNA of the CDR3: TGTGCCAGCAGCTTAGCGGGGACAGGGTACGAGCAGTACTTC. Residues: CASSLAGTGYEQYF.

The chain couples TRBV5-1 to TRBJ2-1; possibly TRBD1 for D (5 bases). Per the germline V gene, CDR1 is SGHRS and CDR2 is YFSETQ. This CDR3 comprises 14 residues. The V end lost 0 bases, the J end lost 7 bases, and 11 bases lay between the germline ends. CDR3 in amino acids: CASSLALAGNEQFF. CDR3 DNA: TGCGCCAGCAGCTTGGCATTAGCAGGGAATGAGCAGTTCTTC.

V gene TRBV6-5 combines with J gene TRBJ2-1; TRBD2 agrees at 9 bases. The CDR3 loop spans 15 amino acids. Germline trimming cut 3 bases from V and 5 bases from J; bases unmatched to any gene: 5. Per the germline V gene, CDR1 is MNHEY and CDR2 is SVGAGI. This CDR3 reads CASSYGLAGNNEQFF. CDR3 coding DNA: TGTGCCAGCAGTTATGGGCTAGCGGGAAACAATGAGCAGTTCTTC.

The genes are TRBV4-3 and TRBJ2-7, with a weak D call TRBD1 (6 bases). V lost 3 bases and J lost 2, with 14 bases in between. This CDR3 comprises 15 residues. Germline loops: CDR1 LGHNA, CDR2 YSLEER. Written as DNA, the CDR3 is TGCGCCAGCAGCCATGCCCGGGACACAGCCTACGAGCAGTACTTC. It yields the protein CASSHARDTAYEQYF.

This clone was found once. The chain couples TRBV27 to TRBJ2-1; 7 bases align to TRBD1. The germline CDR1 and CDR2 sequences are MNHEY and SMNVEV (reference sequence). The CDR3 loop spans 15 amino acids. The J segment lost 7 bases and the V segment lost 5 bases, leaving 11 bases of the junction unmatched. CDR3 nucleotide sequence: TGTGCCAGCAGTAACCGGGACAGTTACTCTAATGAGCAGTTCTTC. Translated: CASSNRDSYSNEQFF.

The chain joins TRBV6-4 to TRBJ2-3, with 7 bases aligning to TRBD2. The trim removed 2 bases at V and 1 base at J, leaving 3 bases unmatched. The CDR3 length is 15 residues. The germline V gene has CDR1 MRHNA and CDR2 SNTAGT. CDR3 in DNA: TGTGCCAGCAGTGACGGTGGGGGGGGCACAGATACGCAGTATTTT. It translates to CASSDGGGGTDTQYF.

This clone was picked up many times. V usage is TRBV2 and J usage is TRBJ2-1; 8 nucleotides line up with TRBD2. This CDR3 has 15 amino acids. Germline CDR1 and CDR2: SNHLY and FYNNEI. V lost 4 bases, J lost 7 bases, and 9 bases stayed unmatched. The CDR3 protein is CASSVSGMLGNEQFF. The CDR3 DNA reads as TGTGCCAGCAGTGTTAGCGGGATGTTGGGTAATGAGCAGTTCTTC.

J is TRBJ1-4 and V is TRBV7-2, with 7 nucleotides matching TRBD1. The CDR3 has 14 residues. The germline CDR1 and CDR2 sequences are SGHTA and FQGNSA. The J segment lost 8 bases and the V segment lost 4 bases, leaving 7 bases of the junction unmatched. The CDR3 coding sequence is TGTGCCAGCAGCTCATACAGGGGTGGAGAAAAACTGTTTTTT. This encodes CASSSYRGGEKLFF.

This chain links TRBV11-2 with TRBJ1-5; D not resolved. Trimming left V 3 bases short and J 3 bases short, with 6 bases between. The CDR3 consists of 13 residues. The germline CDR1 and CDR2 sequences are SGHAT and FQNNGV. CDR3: CASSFDINQPQHF. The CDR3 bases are TGTGCCAGCAGCTTTGACATCAATCAGCCCCAGCATTTT.

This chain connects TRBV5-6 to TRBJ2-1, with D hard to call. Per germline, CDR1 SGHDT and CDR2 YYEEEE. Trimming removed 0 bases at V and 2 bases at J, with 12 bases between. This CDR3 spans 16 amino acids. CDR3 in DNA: TGTGCCAGCAGCTTGGAACTAAGCTCTACCTACAATGAGCAGTTCTTC. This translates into CASSLELSSTYNEQFF.

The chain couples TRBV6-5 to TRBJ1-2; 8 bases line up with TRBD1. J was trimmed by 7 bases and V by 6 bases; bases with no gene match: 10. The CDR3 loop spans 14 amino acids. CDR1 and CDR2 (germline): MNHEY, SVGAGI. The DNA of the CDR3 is TGTGCCAGCAGGGATACAACAGGGACAGGTGGCTACACCTTC. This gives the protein CASRDTTGTGGYTF.

The CDR3 nucleotides read TGTGCCAGCAGCAAAGCGACTAGCGGGAGTTACAGCTACGAGCAGTACTTC. Encoded protein: CASSKATSGSYSYEQYF. V usage is TRBV21-1 and J usage is TRBJ2-7; TRBD2 reflects the table's D call only, with no check against the DNA. TRBV21-1 represents a pseudogene. CDR3 size: 17 residues.